The 30 T cell receptor beta chains in this list originate from one sample, sequenced in a study of post-analysis software for immune sequencing data. Their specific antigens are unknown. Study outcomes and limitations: Roughly five TRBV segments appeared more often in patients than in controls, and TRBV5-6, TRBV5-1 and TRBV20-1 were among these.

Unique molecular identifiers had been added to the TCR beta cDNA libraries. TCRdb itself ran the PCR reads through MiXCR, one entry per CDR3 protein. The sample shows roughly 670,000 distinct CDR3 sequences, 59% of them seen only once. The specimen was blood. The receptors were sampled from a girl aged 2-10 years with multiple sclerosis.

The chain uses TRBV28 and TRBJ1-2; possibly TRBD1 for D (6 bases). The V gene lost 3 bases and the J gene lost 8 bases, with 13 bases spanning the gap. The CDR3 spans 13 residues. Germline V lookup: CDR1 MDHEN, CDR2 SYDVKM. The CDR3 loop is CASSFGGAGGYTF. CDR3 sequence (DNA): TGTGCCAGCAGTTTTGGGGGGGCTGGCGGCTACACCTTC.

V is TRBV5-1 and J is TRBJ2-5; no firm D call. Germline V gene sequence: CDR1 SGHRS, CDR2 YFSETQ. The CDR3 is 15 residues long. Trimming took 4 bases from V and 2 from J, leaving 15 bases between them. CDR3 coding DNA: TGCGCCAGCAGCCCCTCTAGGAGAACTCAAGAGACCCAGTACTTC. It is translated as CASSPSRRTQETQYF.

The chain employs TRBV5-6 and TRBJ1-2; D is perhaps TRBD1 (6 bases). The CDR3 consists of 16 residues. Trimming pared 4 bases from V and 4 bases from J, leaving 20 bases between. CDR1 SGHDT and CDR2 YYEEEE come from the germline V gene. The CDR3 DNA is TGTGCCAGCAGCGCCCCGCACAGGGAGTCCTCCTATGGCTACACCTTC. Encoded protein: CASSAPHRESSYGYTF. The full variable domain, rest sourced from reference TRBV5-6 and TRBJ1-2, is DAGVTQSPTHLIKTRGQQVTLRCSPKSGHDTVSWYQQALGQGPQFIFQYYEEEERQRGNFPDRFSGHQFPNYSSELNVNALLLGDSALYLCASSAPHRESSYGYTFGSGTRLTVV.

In this sample, this clonotype turned up once. The chain couples TRBV5-1 to TRBJ1-1, with a weak D call TRBD1 (6 bases). This CDR3 is 15 amino acids long. The V end was cut by 1 base, the J end by 3 bases, with 13 bases between. Germline V lookup: CDR1 SGHRS, CDR2 YFSETQ. The DNA of the CDR3 is TGCGCCAGCAGCTTGTTTGGGACATCCGACACTGAAGCTTTCTTT. It is translated as CASSLFGTSDTEAFF.

J is TRBJ2-7 and V is TRBV4-1; 9 nucleotides match TRBD1. CDR3 length: 14 residues. The V gene end was trimmed by 1 base and the J gene end by 5 bases; junction bases not matched to a gene: 3. Germline V CDR1 and CDR2: MGHRA, YSYEKL. CDR3 amino acids: CASSQGRDRDEQYF. The DNA of the CDR3 is TGCGCCAGCAGCCAAGGAAGGGACAGGGACGAGCAGTACTTC.

This clonotype was seen a handful of times. This chain connects TRBV20-1 to TRBJ2-3; D is uncertain. The length of the CDR3 is 10 residues. Trimming stripped 5 bases from V and 2 bases from J, with 2 bases between. Looked up from germline, CDR1 is DFQATT and CDR2 is SNEGSKA (reference sequence). The CDR3 DNA is TGCAGTGCTTACACAGATACGCAGTATTTT. Residues: CSAYTDTQYF.

The chain has TRBV20-1 and TRBJ2-1, with 11 positions matching TRBD2. CDR1 is DFQATT and CDR2 is SNEGSKA in the germline V gene (reference sequence). Germline trimming cut 5 bases from V and 3 bases from J; bases unmatched to any gene: 3. This CDR3 has 14 residues. CDR3 amino acids: CSARSGGDYNEQFF. CDR3 nucleotide sequence: TGCAGTGCTCGTAGCGGGGGGGACTACAATGAGCAGTTCTTC.

On this clonotype itself: A read error may produce the germline difference seen at one junction end. This chain joins TRBV5-1 and TRBJ2-2, with 9 bases that match TRBD1. Germline loops: CDR1 SGHRS, CDR2 YFSETQ. This CDR3 contains 16 residues. Here the CDR3 reads CASGTRDRENAGELFF. The CDR3 coding sequence is TGCGCCAGCGGCACCCGGGACAGGGAGAACGCCGGGGAGCTGTTTTTT.

The chain couples TRBV6-5 to TRBJ2-5; 12 bases line up with TRBD2. Gene TRBJ2-7 matches the end of the DNA better, so the J call may be wrong. The germline V gene has CDR1 MNHEY and CDR2 SVGAGI. The CDR3 is made up of 15 amino acids. The CDR3: CASSYLPSGRVEQYF. As DNA, the CDR3 is TGTGCCAGCAGTTACCTGCCTAGCGGGAGGGTCGAGCAGTACTTC.

CDR3 nucleotides: TGTGCCAGCAGTTTTGACAGGAAGAATTCACCCCTCCACTTT. Protein sequence: CASSFDRKNSPLHF. J is TRBJ1-6 and V is TRBV12-3 or TRBV12-4; D may be TRBD1 (6 bases). V dropped 3 bases and J dropped 7 bases, with 10 bases sitting between them. CDR3 length: 14 residues.

The chain uses TRBV20-1 and TRBJ2-7; D might be TRBD1 (5 bases). Germline V gives CDR1 DFQATT, CDR2 SNEGSKA (reference sequence). This CDR3 region has 13 residues. CDR3 residues: CRLSQGPSYEQYF. CDR3 DNA: TGCCGATTGTCCCAGGGCCCCTCCTACGAGCAGTACTTC.

Regarding this clonotype: A read error may account for a junction end that differs from germline. This sequence joins TRBV5-1 and TRBJ2-5; the match to TRBD2 covers 10 bases. The CDR3 sequence is 17 residues long. In germline, CDR1 is SGHRS, CDR2 YFSETQ. The CDR3 DNA follows: TGCGCCAGCAGCTTGGCACTAGCGGGGAATTGGCAAGAGACTCAGTACTTC. Encoded protein: CASSLALAGNWQETQYF.

The table lists this clonotype with a few counts. The V and J genes are TRBV4-3 and TRBJ2-5; D unresolved. With 0 bases removed from V and 5 bases from J, the gap between germline ends came to 13 bases. Germline V lookup: CDR1 LGHNA, CDR2 YSLEER. The CDR3 has 15 residues. The CDR3 region is CASSQDGRARETQYF. CDR3 in DNA: TGCGCCAGCAGCCAAGATGGACGGGCGAGGGAGACCCAGTACTTC.

V gene TRBV7-2 combines with J gene TRBJ2-7; TRBD1 aligns across 7 bases. The V gene end was trimmed by 4 bases and the J gene end by 1 base; junction bases not matched to a gene: 7. There are 15 residues in the CDR3. Germline V gives CDR1 SGHTA, CDR2 FQGNSA. CDR3 sequence (DNA): TGTGCCAGCAGCTATGACAGGGTCTCATCCTACGAGCAGTACTTC. It codes for CASSYDRVSSYEQYF.

CDR3 protein: CASSSLRDRESETQYF. Here the CDR3 DNA reads TGTGCCAGCAGCTCTCTCCGGGACAGGGAGTCGGAGACCCAGTACTTC. The rearrangement uses TRBV7-9 and TRBJ2-5; TRBD1 matches at 9 bases. Germline V lookup: CDR1 SEHNR, CDR2 FQNEAQ (reference sequence). J gave up 5 bases and V 4 bases, and 11 bases lay outside the gene matches. The CDR3 has 16 amino acids.

The chain employs TRBV7-2 and TRBJ2-3; TRBD2 matches 8 bases. This CDR3 contains 15 residues. Germline lookup yields CDR1 SGHTA and CDR2 FQGNSA. V shed 5 bases, J shed 3 bases, and the junction held 7 bases outside the gene matches. The CDR3 protein is CASSPGVAGTDTQYF. The CDR3 DNA reads as TGTGCCAGCAGCCCCGGAGTAGCGGGGACAGATACGCAGTATTTT.

V and J are TRBV29-1 and TRBJ1-5; possible D gene TRBD1, 6 bases. Looked up from germline, CDR1 is SQVTM and CDR2 is ANQGSEA. V lost 7 bases and J 7 bases, leaving 26 bases between the germline ends. The CDR3 covers 16 residues. CDR3 nucleotide sequence: TGCAGCGCCGCCCCACTGAACAGGGTTCATGGGCAGCCCCAGCATTTT. Translating gives CSAAPLNRVHGQPQHF.

Notes on this clonotype: One junction end disagrees with the germline gene, perhaps due to a read error. V gene TRBV5-6 combines with J gene TRBJ1-5; D gene ambiguous. Germline assignment: CDR1 SGHDT and CDR2 YYEEEE. CDR3 length: 16 residues. The CDR3 region has the DNA TGTGCCTGCAGCAACCGGGCCCATCTCCCCAATCAGCCCCAGCATTTT. Translation: CACSNRAHLPNQPQHF.

This clonotype was picked up a small number of times. The rearrangement uses TRBV7-9 and TRBJ1-5; 10 nucleotides align to TRBD1. Losses at the gene ends were 4 bases for V and 4 bases for J; bases not matched to a gene: 7. This CDR3 contains 16 residues. The germline gives CDR1 SEHNR, CDR2 FQNEAQ (reference sequence). CDR3 DNA sequence: TGTGCCAGCAGCTCACCCGGGACAGGGGTAAATCAGCCCCAGCATTTT. Translating it yields CASSSPGTGVNQPQHF. Looking up the rest from reference TRBV7-9 and TRBJ1-5 gives the full variable domain: DTGVSQNPRHKITKRGQNVTFRCDPISEHNRLYWYRQTLGQGPEFLTYFQNEAQLEKSRLLSDRFSAERPKGSFSTLEIQRTEQGDSAMYLCASSSPGTGVNQPQHFGDGTRLSIL.

This clonotype was seen a single time. The chain uses TRBV3-1 and TRBJ2-7; D is unresolved. This CDR3 is 16 amino acids long. V was clipped by 1 base and J by 0 bases, with 13 bases between them. Per the germline V gene, CDR1 is LGHDT and CDR2 is YNNKEL (reference sequence). CDR3 sequence (DNA): TGTGCCAGCAGCCAAGGACCTCATGTTTCCTCCTACGAGCAGTACTTC. Amino acid sequence: CASSQGPHVSSYEQYF.

CDR3 amino acids: CAIRGGTYNSPLHF. CDR3 coding DNA: TGTGCCATCAGAGGGGGCACCTATAATTCACCCCTCCACTTT. This chain uses TRBV10-3 with TRBJ1-6, with 7 bases identical to TRBD1. Germline CDR1 and CDR2: ENHRY and SYGVKD. The V segment lost 6 bases and the J segment 2 bases; nucleotides outside the gene matches: 1. CDR3 size: 14 residues.

This clonotype occurred once. The chain's CDR3 is CASSPLAGRTLIYNEQFF. Written as DNA, the CDR3 is TGCGCCAGCAGCCCACTAGCGGGAAGGACCCTTATCTACAATGAGCAGTTCTTC. V gene TRBV5-1 combines with J gene TRBJ2-1, with 10 bases identical to TRBD2. The germline gives CDR1 SGHRS, CDR2 YFSETQ. There are 18 residues in the CDR3. With V trimmed by 4 bases and J by 3 bases, 13 bases remained unmatched.

The chain employs TRBV5-6 and TRBJ2-7; D perhaps matches TRBD1 (5 bases). CDR1 is SGHDT and CDR2 is YYEEEE in the germline V gene. The CDR3 has 14 amino acids. Trimming cost V 3 bases and J 2 bases, with 12 bases left between them. CDR3 amino acids: CASSWGAAAYEQYF. The CDR3 DNA reads as TGTGCCAGCAGCTGGGGCGCGGCGGCCTACGAGCAGTACTTC. Filled out from reference TRBV5-6 and TRBJ2-7, the complete variable domain reads DAGVTQSPTHLIKTRGQQVTLRCSPKSGHDTVSWYQQALGQGPQFIFQYYEEEERQRGNFPDRFSGHQFPNYSSELNVNALLLGDSALYLCASSWGAAAYEQYFGPGTRLTVT.

This clonotype appeared a single time. The CDR3 sequence is CASSQELSSYEQYF. The CDR3, as DNA: TGTGCCAGCAGCCAAGAACTCAGTTCCTACGAGCAGTACTTC. The rearrangement joins TRBV14 to TRBJ2-7; no clear D gene. The germline CDR1 and CDR2 sequences are SGHDN and FVKESK. The CDR3 totals 14 residues. The V gene lost 0 bases and the J gene lost 1 base, with 7 bases spanning the gap.

The V call is TRBV4-3, the J call TRBJ2-3; 11 nucleotides line up with TRBD1. CDR1 and CDR2 (germline): LGHNA, YSLEER. The CDR3 contains 16 residues. V lost 5 bases, J lost 2 bases, and 6 bases stayed unmatched. CDR3 nucleotides: TGCGCCAGCAGCTGGGGGACAGGGGGGACCACAGATACGCAGTATTTT. Its protein product is CASSWGTGGTTDTQYF.

This clonotype appeared once. This CDR3 is CASSAAGLAGGPVRADTQYF. The DNA of the CDR3 is TGTGCCAGTAGTGCAGCAGGACTAGCGGGAGGGCCAGTACGTGCAGATACGCAGTATTTT. This chain links TRBV19 with TRBJ2-3, with 15 bases aligning to TRBD2. Germline lookup yields CDR1 LNHDA and CDR2 SQIVND (reference sequence). This CDR3 has 20 residues. V dropped 5 bases and J dropped 4; count of bases not matched to a gene: 16.

V gene TRBV27 combines with J gene TRBJ2-1, with TRBD2 as a possible D gene (6 bases). V lost 2 bases to trimming and J lost 4 bases, with 9 bases between them. Germline CDR1 reads MNHEY; CDR2 reads SMNVEV (reference sequence). The CDR3 contains 14 residues. CDR3 sequence: CASSLGGIYNEQFF. The CDR3 bases are TGTGCCAGCAGTTTAGGCGGGATTTACAATGAGCAGTTCTTC.

Comment on this clonotype: A read error is possible here, since a much larger clone lies one base away. V gene TRBV24-1 combines with J gene TRBJ2-1; 9 bases fit TRBD2. In germline, CDR1 is KGHDR, CDR2 SFDVKD. The CDR3 runs to 15 residues. The V and J ends lost 3 bases and 4 bases, in that order; junction bases with no gene match: 3. CDR3 sequence reads: CATSDTSGRYNEQFF. The DNA for the CDR3 is TGTGCCACCAGTGATACTAGCGGGCGTTACAATGAGCAGTTCTTC.

The CDR3 is CSARLVASGIEETQYF. The CDR3 region has the DNA TGCAGTGCTAGGCTGGTAGCTAGCGGTATTGAAGAGACCCAGTACTTC. J is TRBJ2-7 and V is TRBV20-1; 7 nucleotides agree with TRBD2. The end of the DNA is better explained by TRBJ2-5, so the J call may be wrong. Germline lookup yields CDR1 DFQATT and CDR2 SNEGSKA (reference sequence). The CDR3 runs to 16 residues.

Comments on this clonotype: A much more abundant neighbour one base away suggests this may be a read error. This chain connects TRBV20-1 to TRBJ2-5; D might be TRBD1 (6 bases). V dropped 5 bases and J dropped 5 bases, with 18 bases sitting between them. Germline assignment: CDR1 DFQATT and CDR2 SNEGSKA (reference sequence). There are 14 residues in the CDR3. The chain's CDR3 is CSAPMGTFGETQYF. The CDR3 DNA is TGCAGTGCTCCCATGGGGACATTCGGGGAGACCCAGTACTTC.